The rows below give T cell receptor beta chains drawn from one sample of a study of human T cells and chemical hapten exposure. Each CDR3 protein is one row after TCRdb ran MiXCR on the RACE reads. The data contain 30,000 or so distinct CDR3 sequences, 4.5% to 7.5% of them singletons. The material sequenced was whole blood, taken in connection with sensitization to the hapten diphenylcyclopropenone (DPC). The receptors come from a man aged 30-40 years with alopecia areata. Some clones in this sample may be carry-over from other donors' samples. The CDR3 runs from the conserved cysteine through the conserved F or W. D genes are given only for firm matches. Some rows have no size entry. The others give once, few or many, or a class for an expanded clone.

clone_size: many
v_call: TRBV27
j_call: TRBJ2-7
cdr3_length: 14
d_call: TRBD1
cdr3_aa: CASSSTGKAYEQYF
cdr3_nt: TGTGCCAGCAGTTCGACAGGGAAGGCCTACGAGCAGTACTTC

clone_size: many
v_call: TRBV12-3/TRBV12-4
j_call: TRBJ2-5
cdr3_length: 16
d_call: TRBD2
cdr3_aa: CASSSTSGGARETQYF
cdr3_nt: TGTGCCAGCAGTTCGACTAGCGGGGGGGCCCGGGAGACCCAGTACTTC

clone_size: medium-sized
v_call: TRBV12-3/TRBV12-4
j_call: TRBJ2-3
cdr3_length: 17
d_call: .
cdr3_aa: CASSPTYGSPSTDTQYF
cdr3_nt: TGTGCCAGCAGCCCCACCTACGGTAGTCCTAGCACAGATACGCAGTATTTT

clone_size: many
v_call: TRBV18
j_call: TRBJ2-3
cdr3_length: 12
d_call: TRBD2
cdr3_aa: CASLVGGGTQYF
cdr3_nt: TGTGCCAGCCTAGTCGGCGGGGGGACGCAGTATTTT

clone_size: many
v_call: TRBV20-1
j_call: TRBJ2-3
cdr3_length: 12
d_call: .
cdr3_aa: CSASSQADTQYF
cdr3_nt: TGCAGTGCTAGTTCCCAGGCAGATACGCAGTATTTT

clone_size: medium-sized
v_call: TRBV12-3/TRBV12-4
j_call: TRBJ1-1
cdr3_length: 13
d_call: .
cdr3_aa: CASSWIPNTEAFF
cdr3_nt: TGTGCCAGCAGTTGGATCCCGAACACTGAAGCTTTCTTT

clone_size: many
v_call: TRBV7-9
j_call: TRBJ2-2
cdr3_length: 15
d_call: .
cdr3_aa: CASSLGDEILWELFF
cdr3_nt: TGTGCCAGCAGCTTAGGGGACGAAATTTTGTGGGAGCTGTTTTTT

clone_size: many
v_call: TRBV6-5
j_call: TRBJ2-7
cdr3_length: 14
d_call: TRBD1
cdr3_aa: CASSYRDSSYEQYF
cdr3_nt: TGTGCCAGCAGTTATAGGGACAGCTCCTACGAGCAGTACTTC

clone_size: many
v_call: TRBV29-1
j_call: TRBJ2-2
cdr3_length: 15
d_call: TRBD2
cdr3_aa: CSVEGTSGGDGELFF
cdr3_nt: TGCAGCGTTGAAGGGACTAGCGGGGGTGACGGGGAGCTGTTTTTT

clone_size: many
v_call: TRBV19
j_call: TRBJ1-2
cdr3_length: 13
d_call: .
cdr3_aa: CASSTGQYYGYTF
cdr3_nt: TGTGCCAGTAGTACTGGACAGTACTATGGCTACACCTTC

clone_size: many
v_call: TRBV29-1
j_call: TRBJ2-5
cdr3_length: 13
d_call: .
cdr3_aa: CSVEGQGQETQYF
cdr3_nt: TGCAGCGTTGAGGGGCAGGGCCAAGAGACCCAGTACTTC

clone_size: .
v_call: TRBV7-9
j_call: TRBJ2-1
cdr3_length: 20
d_call: .
cdr3_aa: CASTEEYLCAGTEEYNEQFF
cdr3_nt: .

clone_size: many
v_call: TRBV4-1
j_call: TRBJ1-5
cdr3_length: 18
d_call: TRBD1
cdr3_aa: CASSQDSSRTGGNQPQHF
cdr3_nt: TGCGCCAGCAGCCAAGACTCGAGTCGGACAGGGGGCAATCAGCCCCAGCATTTT

clone_size: many
v_call: TRBV12-3/TRBV12-4
j_call: TRBJ1-2
cdr3_length: 15
d_call: .
cdr3_aa: CASSLVGPANYGYTF
cdr3_nt: TGTGCCAGCAGTTTGGTAGGGCCAGCTAACTATGGCTACACCTTC

clone_size: few
v_call: TRBV2
j_call: TRBJ2-1
cdr3_length: 16
d_call: .
cdr3_aa: CASSDILASSYNEQFF
cdr3_nt: TGTGCCAGCAGTGATATACTAGCAAGCTCCTACAATGAGCAGTTCTTC

clone_size: many
v_call: TRBV27
j_call: TRBJ2-7
cdr3_length: 14
d_call: .
cdr3_aa: CASPTGDKSYEQYF
cdr3_nt: TGTGCCAGCCCGACCGGGGACAAGTCCTACGAGCAGTACTTC

clone_size: .
v_call: TRBV5-5
j_call: TRBJ2-3
cdr3_length: 16
d_call: TRBD2
cdr3_aa: CASSSRTSGSSDTQYF
cdr3_nt: TGTGCCAGCAGCTCTAGGACTAGCGGGAGTTCCGATACGCAGTATTTT

clone_size: medium-sized
v_call: TRBV29-1
j_call: TRBJ1-4
cdr3_length: 12
d_call: .
cdr3_aa: CSVVAVEEKLFF
cdr3_nt: TGCAGCGTTGTAGCGGTCGAGGAAAAACTGTTTTTT

clone_size: many
v_call: TRBV29-1
j_call: TRBJ2-5
cdr3_length: 10
d_call: .
cdr3_aa: CSGRTETQYF
cdr3_nt: TGCAGCGGACGTACAGAGACCCAGTACTTC

clone_size: many
v_call: TRBV12-3/TRBV12-4
j_call: TRBJ2-7
cdr3_length: 16
d_call: TRBD2
cdr3_aa: CASSTFPGLGDYEQYF
cdr3_nt: TGTGCCAGCAGCACTTTCCCGGGACTAGGGGACTACGAGCAGTACTTC

clone_size: many
v_call: TRBV7-9
j_call: TRBJ2-1
cdr3_length: 13
d_call: .
cdr3_aa: CASSLGSIDEQFF
cdr3_nt: TGTGCCAGCAGCTTAGGTTCGATTGATGAGCAGTTCTTC

clone_size: many
v_call: TRBV6-5
j_call: TRBJ1-2
cdr3_length: 15
d_call: TRBD1
cdr3_aa: CASSYPAGTAYGYTF
cdr3_nt: TGTGCCAGCAGTTACCCCGCCGGGACAGCCTATGGCTACACCTTC

clone_size: few
v_call: TRBV6-2/TRBV6-3
j_call: TRBJ1-1
cdr3_length: 17
d_call: .
cdr3_aa: CASSPTRDSLWDTEAFF
cdr3_nt: TGTGCCAGCAGCCCTACCAGGGATTCCCTTTGGGACACTGAAGCTTTCTTT

clone_size: many
v_call: TRBV10-1
j_call: TRBJ1-2
cdr3_length: 14
d_call: .
cdr3_aa: CASSESGQGSGYTF
cdr3_nt: TGCGCCAGCAGTGAGTCGGGGCAAGGCAGTGGCTACACCTTC

clone_size: many
v_call: TRBV27
j_call: TRBJ2-6
cdr3_length: 15
d_call: TRBD1
cdr3_aa: CASRLTGAGANVLTF
cdr3_nt: TGTGCCAGCAGATTGACAGGGGCCGGGGCCAACGTCCTGACTTTC

clone_size: many
v_call: TRBV28
j_call: TRBJ2-3
cdr3_length: 14
d_call: .
cdr3_aa: CASTEGSRTDTQYF
cdr3_nt: TGTGCCAGCACCGAGGGGTCTCGCACAGATACGCAGTATTTT

clone_size: many
v_call: TRBV29-1
j_call: TRBJ2-3
cdr3_length: 18
d_call: TRBD2
cdr3_aa: CSVEDPQSSGGSTDTQYF
cdr3_nt: TGCAGCGTTGAAGATCCCCAGTCAAGCGGGGGGAGCACAGATACGCAGTATTTT

clone_size: many
v_call: TRBV6-1
j_call: TRBJ1-2
cdr3_length: 10
d_call: .
cdr3_aa: CATRSGGYTF
cdr3_nt: TGTGCCACCAGAAGTGGCGGCTACACCTTC

clone_size: many
v_call: TRBV7-2
j_call: TRBJ2-3
cdr3_length: 12
d_call: .
cdr3_aa: CASSSDRDTQYF
cdr3_nt: TGTGCCAGCAGCTCAGACAGAGATACGCAGTATTTT

clone_size: many
v_call: TRBV7-9
j_call: TRBJ2-3
cdr3_length: 14
d_call: .
cdr3_aa: CASGDAAAGDTQYF
cdr3_nt: TGTGCCAGCGGTGACGCGGCCGCGGGAGATACGCAGTATTTT

clone_size: many
v_call: TRBV19
j_call: TRBJ1-2
cdr3_length: 13
d_call: TRBD1
cdr3_aa: CASSTDRAYGYTF
cdr3_nt: TGTGCCAGTAGTACAGACAGGGCCTATGGCTACACCTTC

clone_size: many
v_call: TRBV2
j_call: TRBJ1-2
cdr3_length: 12
d_call: .
cdr3_aa: CASFFPDYGYTF
cdr3_nt: TGTGCCAGTTTTTTTCCAGATTATGGCTACACCTTC

clone_size: many
v_call: TRBV20-1
j_call: TRBJ2-3
cdr3_length: 11
d_call: .
cdr3_aa: CSARVVDTQYF
cdr3_nt: TGCAGTGCTAGAGTTGTGGATACGCAGTATTTT

clone_size: many
v_call: TRBV6-5
j_call: TRBJ2-7
cdr3_length: 12
d_call: .
cdr3_aa: CASSSTGRVRYF
cdr3_nt: TGTGCCAGCAGTTCTACGGGGAGAGTTCGGTACTTC

clone_size: many
v_call: TRBV20-1
j_call: TRBJ2-1
cdr3_length: 14
d_call: .
cdr3_aa: CSAPQGGRYNEQFF
cdr3_nt: TGCAGTGCCCCTCAGGGGGGCCGGTACAATGAGCAGTTCTTC

clone_size: many
v_call: TRBV11-2
j_call: TRBJ2-5
cdr3_length: 18
d_call: TRBD1
cdr3_aa: CASSLTGIGQGLSETQYF
cdr3_nt: TGTGCCAGCAGCTTAACCGGAATAGGACAGGGGTTGAGTGAGACCCAGTACTTC

clone_size: many
v_call: TRBV12-3/TRBV12-4
j_call: TRBJ2-6
cdr3_length: 16
d_call: .
cdr3_aa: CASRTLSGTGANVLTF
cdr3_nt: TGTGCCAGCAGAACCCTCTCTGGGACTGGGGCCAACGTCCTGACTTTC

clone_size: many
v_call: TRBV29-1
j_call: TRBJ2-7
cdr3_length: 17
d_call: TRBD1
cdr3_aa: CSVEPGAFGTGNYEQYF
cdr3_nt: TGCAGCGTTGAACCAGGGGCATTCGGGACAGGGAACTACGAGCAGTACTTC

clone_size: many
v_call: TRBV10-2
j_call: TRBJ2-5
cdr3_length: 13
d_call: .
cdr3_aa: CASGAGWGETQYF
cdr3_nt: TGCGCCAGCGGGGCGGGTTGGGGGGAGACCCAGTACTTC

clone_size: many
v_call: TRBV6-2/TRBV6-3
j_call: TRBJ2-3
cdr3_length: 15
d_call: .
cdr3_aa: CASSYGGRGTDTQYF
cdr3_nt: TGTGCCAGCAGTTACGGTGGACGGGGAACAGATACGCAGTATTTT

clone_size: many
v_call: TRBV7-9
j_call: TRBJ2-7
cdr3_length: 15
d_call: TRBD1
cdr3_aa: CASSLGQGNSYEQYF
cdr3_nt: TGTGCCAGCAGCTTGGGACAGGGTAACTCCTACGAGCAGTACTTC